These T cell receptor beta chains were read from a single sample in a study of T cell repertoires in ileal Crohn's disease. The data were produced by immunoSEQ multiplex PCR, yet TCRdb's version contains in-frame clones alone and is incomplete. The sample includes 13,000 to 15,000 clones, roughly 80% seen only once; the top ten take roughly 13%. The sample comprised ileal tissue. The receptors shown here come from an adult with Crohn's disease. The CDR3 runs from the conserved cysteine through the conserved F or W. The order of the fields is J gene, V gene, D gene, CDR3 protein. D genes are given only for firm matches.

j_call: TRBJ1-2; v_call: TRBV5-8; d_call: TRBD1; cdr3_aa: CASSPRWDRASIGYTF
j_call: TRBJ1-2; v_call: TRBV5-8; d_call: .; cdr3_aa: CASDYGYTF
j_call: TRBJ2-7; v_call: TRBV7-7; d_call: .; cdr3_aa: CASSLGQVSEQYF
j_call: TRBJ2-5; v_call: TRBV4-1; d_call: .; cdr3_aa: CASSQARTAGRETQYF
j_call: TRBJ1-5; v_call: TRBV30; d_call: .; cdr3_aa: CAWSALDRLNQPQHF
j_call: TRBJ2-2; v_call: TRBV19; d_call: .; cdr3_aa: CASSIDHRLVTGELFF
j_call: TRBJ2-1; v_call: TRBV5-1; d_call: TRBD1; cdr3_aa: CASSISGTGLYNEQFF
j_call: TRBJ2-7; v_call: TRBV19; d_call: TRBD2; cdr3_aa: CASAAGTSGRSSYEQYF
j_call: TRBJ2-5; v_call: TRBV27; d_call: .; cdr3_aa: CASSRSGGNQYF
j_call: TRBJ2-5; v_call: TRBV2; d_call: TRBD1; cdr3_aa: CASSERGQGTETQYF
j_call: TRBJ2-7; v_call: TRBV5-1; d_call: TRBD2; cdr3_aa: CASSLASAGFSEQYF
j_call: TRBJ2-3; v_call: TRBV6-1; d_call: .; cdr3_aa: CASWGITDTQYF
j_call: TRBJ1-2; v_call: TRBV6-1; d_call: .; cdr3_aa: CASTSRLGTYGYTF
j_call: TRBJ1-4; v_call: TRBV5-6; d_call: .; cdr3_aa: CASSLLGRLSGNEKLFF
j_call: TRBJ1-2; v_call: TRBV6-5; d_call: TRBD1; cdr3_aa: CASSYQQGGIGYTF
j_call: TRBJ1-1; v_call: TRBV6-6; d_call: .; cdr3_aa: CASTQSRPGSNTEAFF
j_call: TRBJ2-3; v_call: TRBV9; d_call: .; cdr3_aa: CASSALEGDTQYF
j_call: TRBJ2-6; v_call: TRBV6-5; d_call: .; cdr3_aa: CATAQIYSGANVLTF
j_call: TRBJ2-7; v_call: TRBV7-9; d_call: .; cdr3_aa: CASSLISGLGYEQYF
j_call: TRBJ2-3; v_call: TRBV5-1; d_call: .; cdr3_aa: CASSLQRGDTQYF
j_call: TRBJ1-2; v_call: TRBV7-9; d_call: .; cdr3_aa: CASSLALGGPNGYTF
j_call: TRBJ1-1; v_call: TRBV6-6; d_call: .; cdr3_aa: CASRHGDSDTEAFF
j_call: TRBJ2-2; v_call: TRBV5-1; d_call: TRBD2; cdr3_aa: CASSLSLADDSNTGELFF
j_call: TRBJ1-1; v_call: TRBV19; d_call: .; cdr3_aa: CASSNRRGSDTEAFF
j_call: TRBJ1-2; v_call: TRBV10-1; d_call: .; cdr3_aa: CASSEQQSGGYTF
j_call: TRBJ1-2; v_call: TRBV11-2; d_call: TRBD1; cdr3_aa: CASSRDRVNYGYTF
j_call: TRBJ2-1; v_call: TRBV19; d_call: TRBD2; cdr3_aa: CASSMRSGEVEQFF
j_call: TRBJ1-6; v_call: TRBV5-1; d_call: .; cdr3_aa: CASSPTGSNSPLHF
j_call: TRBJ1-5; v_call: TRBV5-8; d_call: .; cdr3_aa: CASSLAAYSNQPQHF
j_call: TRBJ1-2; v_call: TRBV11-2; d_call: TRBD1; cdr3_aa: CASSLVGTGGSYGYTF
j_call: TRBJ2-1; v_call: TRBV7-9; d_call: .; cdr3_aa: CASSKGNEQFF
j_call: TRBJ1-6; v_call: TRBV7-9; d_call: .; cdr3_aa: CASSLSGVIGSPLHF
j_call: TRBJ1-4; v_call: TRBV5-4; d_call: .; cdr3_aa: CASSLLAQGNEKLFF
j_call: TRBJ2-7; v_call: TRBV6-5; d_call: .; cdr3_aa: CASSPPDARYEQYF
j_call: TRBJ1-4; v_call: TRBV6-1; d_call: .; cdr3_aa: CASSEGGVNEKLFF
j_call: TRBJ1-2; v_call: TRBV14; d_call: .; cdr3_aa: CASSQDPPPWGYYGYTF
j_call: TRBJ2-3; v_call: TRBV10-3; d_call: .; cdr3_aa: CAISDPLDFGCTDTQYF
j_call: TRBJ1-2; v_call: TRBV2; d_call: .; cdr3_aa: CASNLRGDSYGYTF
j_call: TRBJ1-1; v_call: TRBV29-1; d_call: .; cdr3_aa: CSVEDGGEAFF
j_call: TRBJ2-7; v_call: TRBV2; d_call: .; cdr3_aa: CASSDFEQYF